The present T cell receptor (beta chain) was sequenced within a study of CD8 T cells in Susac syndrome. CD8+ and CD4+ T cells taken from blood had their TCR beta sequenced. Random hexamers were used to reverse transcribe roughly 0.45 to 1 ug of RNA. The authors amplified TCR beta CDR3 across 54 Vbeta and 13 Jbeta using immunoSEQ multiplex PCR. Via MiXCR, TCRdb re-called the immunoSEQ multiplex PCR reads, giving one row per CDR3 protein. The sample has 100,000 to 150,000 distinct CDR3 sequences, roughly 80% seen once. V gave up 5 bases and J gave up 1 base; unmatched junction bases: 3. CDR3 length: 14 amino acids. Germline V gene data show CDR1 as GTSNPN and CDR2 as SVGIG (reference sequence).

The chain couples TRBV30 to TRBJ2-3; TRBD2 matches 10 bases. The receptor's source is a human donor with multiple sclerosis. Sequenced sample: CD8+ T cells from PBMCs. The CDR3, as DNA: TGTGCCTGGGAAGGACTAGCGGGCACAGATACGCAGTATTTT. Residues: CAWEGLAGTDTQYF.